This is a list of T cell receptor beta chains from one sample in a study of beta chain features in type 1 diabetes. Assay: immunoSEQ multiplex PCR; the TCRdb copy retains only in-frame clones and omits some. The table records a few hundred thousand clones, 25% to 30% of them present only once. The sample consisted of central memory CD4+ T cells from blood. The receptors were sampled from a man younger than 40 in good health. The conserved cysteine and the conserved F or W are not part of the CDR3 here.

J | V | CDR3
TRBJ1-5 | TRBV30 | AWSGETYQPQH
TRBJ1-2 | TRBV29-1 | SVEEATGFGGYT
TRBJ2-7 | TRBV9 | ASSRDTTHSYEQY
TRBJ2-3 | TRBV11-3 | ASSSDRASDTQY
TRBJ2-5 | TRBV25-1 | ASSENPKLETQY
TRBJ2-7 | TRBV7-2 | ASSLGTSGSYEQY
TRBJ2-1 | TRBV20-1 | SAKPGQGEF
TRBJ2-4 | TRBV5-1 | ASSPGTGRDIQY
TRBJ1-1 | TRBV2 | ASSEAGRRATEAF
TRBJ1-1 | TRBV2 | ASSERRGTEAF
TRBJ2-2 | TRBV2 | ASMWAFGTGELF
TRBJ2-5 | TRBV11-3 | ASSSTSSSETQY
TRBJ2-7 | TRBV5-6 | ASGQGKYEQY
TRBJ2-7 | TRBV5-4 | ASSEGGKNEQY
TRBJ1-5 | TRBV30 | AWSVQGNQPQH
TRBJ1-1 | TRBV4-2 | ASSLVGTEAF
TRBJ2-1 | TRBV30 | AWSTGFFNEQF
TRBJ2-7 | TRBV6-5 | ASSPKITYEQY
TRBJ1-1 | TRBV2 | ASSEVRSGTEAF
TRBJ2-7 | TRBV28 | ASRRQGSDEQY
TRBJ2-2 | TRBV7-9 | ASTPGQGRGGELF
TRBJ2-3 | TRBV7-2 | ASSLRGEGTDTQY
TRBJ1-5 | TRBV30 | AWNGDSNQPQH
TRBJ1-2 | TRBV5-6 | ASSPSYGTANYGYT
TRBJ2-1 | TRBV11-2 | ASSLGTARGNEQF
TRBJ1-2 | TRBV7-9 | ASSQVRGTNYGYT
TRBJ1-1 | TRBV4-2 | ASSPTIRAEDTEAF
TRBJ1-3 | TRBV6-5 | ASSHLQGAGNTIY
TRBJ2-7 | TRBV5-4 | ASSRTGGQVNEQY